This is a list of T cell receptor beta chains from one sample in a study of cytomegalovirus exposure and HLA in healthy donors. Using immunoSEQ multiplex PCR, the repertoire was profiled, and TCRdb retains in-frame clones only, with some absent. The sample consists of roughly 190,000 clones, about four fifths of them appearing once. The sequenced sample was PBMCs. The receptors stem from a woman between 50 and 59 years old in good health and CMV-seropositive. Each CDR3 is given with its conserved first and last residue. The D gene is left open where the match is weak. Clone size is stated in some rows and not others, as once, few, many or a class when expanded.

>TRBJ2-7|TRBD1|TRBV27|-
CASSSSPGQGAYEQYF
TGTGCCAGCAGTTCCTCCCCGGGACAGGGTGCCTACGAGCAGTACTTC
>TRBJ2-5|-|TRBV7-9|-
CASSLTAERMWETQYF
TGTGCCAGCAGCTTAACCGCGGAAAGGATGTGGGAGACCCAGTACTTC
>TRBJ2-5|TRBD2|TRBV7-9|-
CASSARSGLAGETQYF
TGTGCCAGCAGCGCCCGGTCGGGACTAGCGGGGGAGACCCAGTACTTC
>TRBJ2-5|TRBD2|TRBV11-2|-
CASSPPRLAGGQETQYF
TGTGCCAGCAGCCCGCCCCGGCTAGCGGGGGGGCAAGAGACCCAGTACTTC
>TRBJ1-1|TRBD1|TRBV6-1|-
CASSEAGQDTEAFF
TGTGCCAGCAGTGAAGCGGGACAGGACACTGAAGCTTTCTTT
>TRBJ1-2|-|TRBV7-9|-
CASSSTGEEVDGYTF
TGTGCCAGCAGCTCGACAGGCGAAGAAGTCGATGGCTACACCTTC
>TRBJ1-3|-|TRBV2|-
CASSDSSNLNTIYF
TGTGCCAGCAGTGATAGTAGCAACCTAAACACCATATATTTT
>TRBJ1-5|TRBD1|TRBV5-6|few
CASSLGTGYQPQHF
TGTGCCAGCAGCTTGGGGACAGGGTATCAGCCCCAGCATTTT
>TRBJ2-6|TRBD2|TRBV4-2|-
CASSQQAGAHSGANVLTF
TGTGCCAGCAGCCAACAAGCGGGGGCTCACTCTGGGGCCAACGTCCTGACTTTC
>TRBJ2-7|TRBD1|TRBV27|-
CASSPSTGGGEQYF
TGTGCCAGCAGTCCGTCGACAGGGGGCGGGGAGCAGTACTTC
>TRBJ2-5|-|TRBV9|-
CASSPRIGSLRQETQYF
TGTGCCAGCAGCCCGAGGATAGGATCATTACGCCAAGAGACCCAGTACTTC
>TRBJ1-2|-|TRBV19|-
CASTQAPYGYTF
TGTGCCAGTACCCAGGCCCCCTATGGCTACACCTTC
>TRBJ1-3|-|TRBV7-9|-
CASSPRWSGNTGNTIYF
TGTGCCAGCAGCCCCCGATGGTCGGGGAATACTGGAAACACCATATATTTT
>TRBJ2-6|-|TRBV18|once
CASSPPRAGANVLTF
TGTGCCAGCTCACCACCCAGGGCTGGGGCCAACGTCCTGACTTTC
>TRBJ2-2|-|TRBV11-2|once
CASSLVSESRGELFF
TGTGCCAGCAGCTTAGTTTCGGAGTCGAGGGGGGAGCTGTTTTTT
>TRBJ1-6|-|TRBV5-1|-
CASSLTGLNSPLHF
TGCGCCAGCAGCTTAACAGGCCTAAATTCACCCCTCCACTTT
>TRBJ2-5|-|TRBV6-6|once
CASSWGGVQTQYF
TGTGCCAGCAGTTGGGGGGGCGTCCAGACCCAGTACTTC
>TRBJ1-1|-|TRBV30|-
CAWGRKTENTEAFF
TGTGCCTGGGGGAGGAAGACAGAGAACACTGAAGCTTTCTTT
>TRBJ1-5|TRBD1|TRBV5-6|-
CASSRKGDRASSGPQHF
TGTGCCAGCAGTAGGAAGGGGGACAGGGCTTCAAGCGGGCCCCAGCATTTT
>TRBJ2-2|TRBD1|TRBV7-9|-
CASSSTGVRLFF
TGTGCCAGCAGCTCTACAGGGGTGAGACTGTTTTTT
>TRBJ2-2|TRBD1|TRBV29-1|-
CSVRTGLNTGELFF
TGCAGCGTACGGACAGGATTGAACACCGGGGAGCTGTTTTTT
>TRBJ1-5|-|TRBV28|few
CASSLSAGRNQPQHF
TGTGCCAGCAGTTTATCAGCAGGCAGGAATCAGCCCCAGCATTTT
>TRBJ2-5|-|TRBV6-5|-
CASSGGTGHAETQYF
TGTGCCAGCAGTGGGGGGACGGGTCATGCGGAGACCCAGTACTTC
>TRBJ1-4|-|TRBV5-1|-
CASSLSQTGWGEKLFF
TGCGCCAGCAGCTTATCCCAGACAGGCTGGGGTGAAAAACTGTTTTTT
>TRBJ1-1|-|TRBV5-6|once
CASTGVPTLNTEAFF
TGTGCCAGCACCGGGGTTCCCACACTGAACACTGAAGCTTTCTTT
>TRBJ2-2|-|TRBV7-3|-
CASSRLRGTGELFF
TGTGCCAGCAGCCGGCTGCGGGGCACCGGGGAGCTGTTTTTT
>TRBJ2-3|TRBD2|TRBV28|-
CASSLAGGDTQYF
TGTGCCAGCAGTCTAGCGGGGGGAGATACGCAGTATTTT
>TRBJ2-7|TRBD1|TRBV7-8|-
CASSLLGQGWHEQYF
TGTGCCAGCAGCTTATTAGGACAGGGGTGGCACGAGCAGTACTTC
>TRBJ1-3|-|TRBV7-2|-
CASSPQPTGSGNTIYF
TGTGCCAGCAGCCCTCAACCCACAGGCTCTGGAAACACCATATATTTT
>TRBJ1-4|TRBD1|TRBV18|-
CASSPSTGTPATNEKLFF
TGTGCCAGCTCACCATCGACAGGGACGCCTGCAACTAATGAAAAACTGTTTTTT
>TRBJ2-5|TRBD2|TRBV19|-
CASRPGRGERETQYF
TGTGCCAGTAGGCCCGGACGGGGGGAGAGGGAGACCCAGTACTTC
>TRBJ2-3|TRBD2|TRBV30|-
CAWSPKRGGLTDTQYF
TGTGCCTGGAGTCCTAAGCGGGGGGGCTTGACAGATACGCAGTATTTT
>TRBJ2-3|-|TRBV7-9|once
CASSFSGDTQYF
TGTGCCAGCAGCTTTAGCGGTGATACGCAGTATTTT
>TRBJ1-2|-|TRBV6-6|-
CASKGQPLYGYTF
TGTGCCAGCAAAGGACAGCCTCTATATGGCTACACCTTC
>TRBJ1-2|-|TRBV6-5|-
CASSYRGTNYGYTF
TGTGCCAGCAGTTACCGGGGTACTAACTATGGCTACACCTTC
>TRBJ1-1|-|TRBV19|-
CASSVGWANTEAFF
TGTGCCAGTAGTGTTGGTTGGGCGAACACTGAAGCTTTCTTT
>TRBJ2-7|TRBD2|TRBV5-6|-
CASSKGLAGSYEQYF
TGTGCCAGCAGTAAGGGACTAGCGGGGAGTTACGAGCAGTACTTC
>TRBJ1-1|TRBD1|TRBV19|-
CASSPTTGGRTEAFF
TGTGCCAGTAGTCCGACTACAGGGGGCAGGACTGAAGCTTTCTTT
>TRBJ1-2|-|TRBV30|-
CAWSAQPSQGVYTF
TGTGCCTGGAGTGCCCAGCCCTCACAGGGTGTCTACACCTTC
>TRBJ2-5|-|TRBV5-1|-
CASSRTVSQYQETQYF
TGCGCCAGCAGCCGGACAGTCAGTCAGTACCAAGAGACCCAGTACTTC
>TRBJ1-6|TRBD1|TRBV11-2|-
CASTQGRDRSSYNSPLHF
TGTGCCAGCACCCAGGGCCGGGACAGGAGCTCCTATAATTCACCCCTCCACTTT
>TRBJ1-4|TRBD1|TRBV29-1|-
CSVIQTGGLSEKLFF
TGCAGCGTCATTCAAACAGGGGGCCTTAGTGAAAAACTGTTTTTT
>TRBJ1-5|-|TRBV19|-
CASSMGDYQPQHF
TGTGCCAGTAGTATGGGCGATTATCAGCCCCAGCATTTT
>TRBJ2-5|TRBD2|TRBV5-1|few
CASSPKVPASGGLETQYF
TGCGCCAGCAGCCCCAAAGTCCCGGCTAGCGGGGGGTTAGAGACCCAGTACTTC
>TRBJ1-1|-|TRBV6-1|-
CASMGQSSKKTEAFF
TGTGCCAGCATGGGGCAATCGTCTAAAAAAACTGAAGCTTTCTTT
>TRBJ1-1|-|TRBV6-6|-
CASRFSGNTEAFF
TGTGCCAGCAGATTCTCGGGGAACACTGAAGCTTTCTTT
>TRBJ1-6|TRBD1|TRBV6-5|-
CASRPDRDGNSPLHF
TGTGCCAGCAGGCCTGACAGGGATGGGAATTCACCCCTCCACTTT
>TRBJ1-2|-|TRBV23-1|once
CASSPQNPYGYTF
TGCGCCAGCAGTCCCCAGAACCCCTATGGCTACACCTTC
>TRBJ1-5|TRBD1|TRBV27|-
CASSFSGQGAVDQPQHF
TGTGCCAGCAGTTTTTCCGGACAGGGGGCCGTGGACCAGCCCCAGCATTTT
>TRBJ2-5|-|TRBV7-3|-
CASSLSPRETQYF
TGTGCCAGCAGCCTAAGCCCTAGGGAGACCCAGTACTTC
>TRBJ1-1|TRBD1|TRBV4-3|-
CASSRGGQGRVGTEAFF
TGCGCCAGCAGCCGGGGGGGACAGGGGAGGGTTGGCACTGAAGCTTTCTTT
>TRBJ2-5|TRBD2|TRBV7-2|-
CASSLAHRGGGAPETQYF
TGTGCCAGCAGCTTAGCGCACAGAGGCGGGGGGGCCCCAGAGACCCAGTACTTC